The count of the clone carrying this T cell receptor (beta chain) is one. Its antigen is unidentified. TCRdb passed the reads through MiXCR, listing each CDR3 protein once. This sample has more than 45,000 distinct CDR3 sequences; around 20% occur once, and the top ten carry 64%. The data originate from a study of T cell repertoires in cytomegalovirus infection. In the study overall: Recently identified HLA-C-restricted and well-studied HLA-B-restricted CMV epitopes were used. CMV infection plus the matching HLA type was flagged by public TCR beta signatures.

Whole-study findings and limits: Identification of carriers of CMV plus the relevant HLA was performed using cumulative public TCR beta family frequency. CMV-specific TCR beta clonotypes restricted by HLA-C were the ones dominating the ex vivo response.

The V end lost 3 bases, the J end lost 1 base, and 7 bases lay between the germline ends. The CDR3 is made up of 12 amino acids. The germline CDR1 and CDR2 sequences are SQVTM and ANQGSEA. The material sequenced was CD8+ T cells from cultured PBMCs, taken from culture after CMV antigen stimulation. The clonotype comes from a human donor in good health (CMV status not recorded). Some clones in this sample may be carry-over from other donors' samples. This chain links TRBV29-1 with TRBJ2-7, with D possibly TRBD2 on 5 matching bases. The CDR3 sequence: CSVESGSYEQYF. The CDR3 nucleotides read TGCAGCGTTGAGTCGGGATCCTACGAGCAGTACTTC.